Presented here are 28 T cell receptor beta chains from one specimen sequenced in a study of blood T cells in healthy people across ages. Combining a sample-barcoded 5' primer with a J-beta primer mix, a second PCR ran for roughly 6 to 11 cycles. TCRdb recomputed calls from the 5' RACE reads with MiXCR, one row per CDR3 protein. The top ten hold roughly 31% of the sample, which has some 640,000 distinct CDR3 sequences, about half seen once. Sequenced input: blood. These receptor sequences come from a woman aged 55-75 years in good health.

This chain joins TRBV28 and TRBJ2-7, with D unclear. The germline V gene has CDR1 MDHEN and CDR2 SYDVKM. The CDR3 consists of 15 residues. Deletions cut 0 bases from V and 1 base from J, with 10 bases between. The CDR3 spells CASSLWLIGSYEQYF. CDR3 coding DNA: TGTGCCAGCAGTTTATGGCTAATAGGTTCCTACGAGCAGTACTTC.

This clonotype turned up a few times. V is TRBV20-1 and J is TRBJ2-7, with TRBD2 matching over 9 bases. The length of the CDR3 is 12 residues. J lost 10 bases, V lost 6 bases, and 10 bases had no gene match. The germline V gene has CDR1 DFQATT and CDR2 SNEGSKA (reference sequence). Here the CDR3 reads CSAPTSGGPQYF. In DNA form, the CDR3 reads TGCAGTGCCCCGACTAGCGGAGGGCCCCAGTACTTC.

This clonotype was detected only a few times. The chain joins TRBV5-1 to TRBJ2-5; D is unresolved. The CDR3 has 15 residues. CDR1 is SGHRS and CDR2 is YFSETQ in the germline V gene. V lost 4 bases and J lost 1, with 14 bases in between. CDR3 DNA sequence: TGCGCCAGCAGCGTACAGAACGGTGCCCAAGAGACCCAGTACTTC. This translates into CASSVQNGAQETQYF.

This clonotype was recorded only once. This sequence joins TRBV4-3 and TRBJ1-4; D ambiguous. The CDR3 runs 15 residues. Trimming left V 1 base short and J 2 bases short, with 8 bases between. The V gene's germline CDR1 is LGHNA and CDR2 YSLEER. The CDR3 loop reads CASSQGPLTNEKLFF. The CDR3 nucleotides read TGCGCCAGCAGCCAAGGGCCCCTTACTAATGAAAAACTGTTTTTT.

Turning to this clonotype: A much larger clone sits a single nucleotide away, making a read error possible. This rearrangement joins TRBV7-2 to TRBJ2-5; D is unclear. Germline CDR1 and CDR2: SGHTA and FQGNSA. The CDR3 is made up of 13 amino acids. V lost 8 bases to trimming and J lost 2 bases, with 12 bases between them. The CDR3 DNA reads TGTGCCAGCGGCTCTAGAGTACAAGAGACCCAGTACTTC. Protein: CASGSRVQETQYF.

The rearrangement links TRBV20-1 to TRBJ2-3; 8 nucleotides align to TRBD2. CDR3 length: 13 residues. V lost 1 base, J lost 4 bases, and 1 base stayed unmatched. Germline V gene data show CDR1 as DFQATT and CDR2 as SNEGSKA (reference sequence). The CDR3 sequence is CSARGAGADTQYF. CDR3 sequence (DNA): TGCAGTGCTAGAGGAGCGGGAGCAGATACGCAGTATTTT.

This clonotype showed up just a few times. The chain recombines TRBV20-1 with TRBJ1-1; D is unclear. Germline lookup yields CDR1 DFQATT and CDR2 SNEGSKA (reference sequence). CDR3 size: 14 residues. V lost 6 bases, J lost 3 bases, and 17 bases lay in between. Here the CDR3 reads CSASKEGPHTEAFF. CDR3 DNA: TGCAGTGCCTCAAAGGAAGGACCGCACACTGAAGCTTTCTTT.

This clonotype was observed a handful of times. V gene TRBV10-3 combines with J gene TRBJ1-2; 10 bases are shared with TRBD1. Trimming took 4 bases from V and 4 from J; bases not matched to a gene: 3. The CDR3 spans 14 residues. In germline, CDR1 is ENHRY, CDR2 SYGVKD. In nucleotides, the CDR3 is TGTGCCATCAGTGGCCGGGACAGGGGCTATGGCTACACCTTC. The encoded protein is CAISGRDRGYGYTF.

This clonotype was found a few times. This chain uses TRBV4-3 with TRBJ2-3; TRBD2 agrees at 10 bases. Germline CDR1 is LGHNA and CDR2 is YSLEER. The ends lost 0 bases at V and 3 bases at J; junction bases unmatched: 6. The CDR3 covers 17 residues. The CDR3, as DNA: TGCGCCAGCAGCCAAGATGCGGCTAGCGGGAGAACAGATACGCAGTATTTT. It translates to CASSQDAASGRTDTQYF.

The chain couples TRBV9 to TRBJ2-1; D possibly corresponds to TRBD2 (6 bases). Germline V gene sequence: CDR1 SGDLS, CDR2 YYNGEE. The V end was cut by 0 bases, the J end by 5 bases, with 12 bases between. The CDR3 has 15 residues. Written as DNA, the CDR3 is TGTGCCAGCAGCGTAGAAGCGGGCCCGGACAATGAGCAGTTCTTC. Its protein is CASSVEAGPDNEQFF. The variable domain in full, with the rest retrieved from reference TRBV9 and TRBJ2-1, is DSGVTQTPKHLITATGQRVTLRCSPRSGDLSVYWYQQSLDQGLQFLIQYYNGEERAKGNILERFSAQQFPDLHSELNLSSLELGDSALYFCASSVEAGPDNEQFFGPGTRLTVL.

The rearrangement joins TRBV6-5 to TRBJ2-1; a weak D match, TRBD1 (6 bases). CDR1 MNHEY and CDR2 SVGAGI come from the germline V gene. V dropped 0 bases and J dropped 3 bases, with 12 bases sitting between them. This CDR3 contains 16 residues. This CDR3 is CASSYSGASLYNEQFF. For the CDR3, the DNA is TGTGCCAGCAGTTACTCGGGGGCGTCACTCTACAATGAGCAGTTCTTC.

The rearrangement uses TRBV6-6 and TRBJ1-5; weak D call: TRBD1 (5 bases). With 7 bases removed from V and 0 bases from J, the gap between germline ends came to 13 bases. Germline CDR1 reads MNHNY; CDR2 reads SVGAGI (reference sequence). CDR3 length: 15 residues. The CDR3 sequence: CASTGGSGSNQPQHF. DNA of the CDR3: TGTGCCAGCACCGGGGGATCGGGTAGCAATCAGCCCCAGCATTTT.

The V and J genes are TRBV6-5 and TRBJ2-3; a possible D gene is TRBD2 (6 bases). Germline V gene data show CDR1 as MNHEY and CDR2 as SVGAGI. There are 11 residues in the CDR3. The germline V and J ends were trimmed by 6 bases and 6 bases, with 7 bases remaining between them. Written as DNA, the CDR3 is TGTGCCAGCAGGGGACTGGATACGCAGTATTTT. It codes for CASRGLDTQYF.

The chain carries TRBV7-9 and TRBJ1-4; D not certain. CDR3 length: 16 residues. V was pared by 5 bases and J by 0 bases, with 13 bases between. The germline V gene has CDR1 SEHNR and CDR2 FQNEAQ (reference sequence). The CDR3 loop is CASSRRADPTNEKLFF. In nucleotides, the CDR3 is TGTGCCAGCAGCAGACGGGCAGATCCAACTAATGAAAAACTGTTTTTT.

The V call is TRBV7-2, the J call TRBJ2-3; the D is unclear. The CDR3 has 14 residues. Trimming removed 11 bases at V and 0 bases at J, with 15 bases between. Looked up from germline, CDR1 is SGHTA and CDR2 is FQGNSA. CDR3 loop: CAGKTYGSTDTQYF. The CDR3 DNA follows: TGTGCCGGTAAGACATACGGAAGCACAGATACGCAGTATTTT.

The sample holds one count of this clonotype. One end of the junction fails to match germline, which may point to a read error. This chain links TRBV7-2 with TRBJ2-1, with TRBD1 matching over 7 bases. CDR1 and CDR2 from the germline V gene are SGHTA and FQGNSA. This CDR3 spans 13 amino acids. The CDR3 DNA is TGTGCCAGCAGCACCAGACAGGGAAATGTGCAGTTCTTC. Translating it yields CASSTRQGNVQFF. The full variable domain, its missing parts supplied by reference TRBV7-2 and TRBJ2-1, is GAGVSQSPSNKVTEKGKDVELRCDPISGHTALYWYRQSLGQGLEFLIYFQGNSAPDKSGLPSDRFSAERTGGSVSTLTIQRTQQEDSAVYLCASSTRQGNVQFFGPGTRLTVL.

This sequence joins TRBV20-1 and TRBJ2-7, with TRBD2 matching 8 bases. The CDR3 has 14 residues. The V segment lost 1 base and the J segment 5 bases; nucleotides outside the gene matches: 7. Germline V lookup: CDR1 DFQATT, CDR2 SNEGSKA (reference sequence). The CDR3 here is CSARASGRNHEQYF. CDR3 nucleotide sequence: TGCAGTGCTAGAGCAAGCGGGAGAAATCACGAGCAGTACTTC.

This rearrangement joins TRBV20-1 to TRBJ2-1, with 9 bases identical to TRBD1. Germline CDR1 is DFQATT and CDR2 is SNEGSKA (reference sequence). The CDR3 consists of 15 residues. V lost 3 bases to trimming and J lost 4 bases; unmatched junction nucleotides: 7. The CDR3 region has the DNA TGCAGTGCTAGGGGGGACAGGGTCCTTTACAATGAGCAGTTCTTC. It specifies CSARGDRVLYNEQFF.

The chain employs TRBV6-2 or TRBV6-3 and TRBJ2-7, with a possible D match to TRBD1 (6 bases). This CDR3 has 13 amino acids. Trimming cost V 5 bases and J 2 bases, with 10 bases left between them. CDR1 is MNHEY and CDR2 is SVGEGT in the germline V gene. The CDR3 coding sequence is TGTGCCAGCAGTACTCGGACAGCCTACGAGCAGTACTTC. Protein sequence: CASSTRTAYEQYF.

V and J are TRBV7-9 and TRBJ2-6; D possibly corresponds to TRBD2 (6 bases). Germline assignment: CDR1 SEHNR and CDR2 FQNEAQ (reference sequence). Trimming took 5 bases from V and 0 from J, leaving 17 bases between them. CDR3 length: 18 residues. For the CDR3, the DNA is TGTGCCAGCAGCCCAACGGGACGGGGGAGCTCTGGGGCCAACGTCCTGACTTTC. Its protein is CASSPTGRGSSGANVLTF.

The V and J genes are TRBV12-3 or TRBV12-4 and TRBJ1-6; D remains ambiguous. The ends were cut back, 3 bases at V and 6 bases at J, with 9 bases in the middle. The CDR3 is 14 amino acids. CDR3 in amino acids: CASSFGRLNSPLHF. The CDR3 nucleotides read TGTGCCAGCAGTTTCGGCCGGCTTAATTCACCCCTCCACTTT.

J is TRBJ2-3 and V is TRBV12-3 or TRBV12-4; D ambiguous. The CDR3 covers 13 residues. The germline V and J ends were trimmed by 1 base and 6 bases, with 8 bases remaining between them. The CDR3 loop reads CASSLVMGDTQYF. CDR3 in DNA: TGTGCCAGCAGTTTAGTAATGGGGGATACGCAGTATTTT.

A word on this clonotype: Mismatch with germline at one junction end may stem from a read error. This sequence joins TRBV4-3 and TRBJ2-5; 7 positions match TRBD1. Near its end, the DNA agrees better with TRBJ2-7, so the J call may be wrong. Germline V lookup: CDR1 LGHNA, CDR2 YSLEER. The CDR3 extends over 14 amino acids. DNA for the CDR3: TGCGCCAGCGGCCAAGGGCAGGGGGTTGGCGAGCAGTACTTC. It encodes CASGQGQGVGEQYF.

This clonotype was counted a few times. The V and J genes are TRBV10-3 and TRBJ2-7, with 10 bases that match TRBD1. Looked up from germline, CDR1 is ENHRY and CDR2 is SYGVKD. This CDR3 is 13 amino acids long. Trimming cost V 11 bases and J 4 bases; bases outside gene matches: 8. CDR3 amino acids: CASETGGSYEQYF. CDR3 nucleotides: TGTGCCTCGGAGACAGGGGGCAGTTACGAGCAGTACTTC.

The DNA for the CDR3 is TGTGCCAGCAGTTTACTCCGGAACCGGGACCCCTCCTACGAGCAGTACTTC. Encoded protein: CASSLLRNRDPSYEQYF. The J gene is TRBJ2-7, the V gene TRBV27, with D tentatively TRBD1 or TRBD2 (5 bases each). This CDR3 has 17 residues. Germline V lookup: CDR1 MNHEY, CDR2 SMNVEV (reference sequence). V was cut by 2 bases and J by 0 bases, with 17 bases left in between.

This sequence joins TRBV20-1 and TRBJ1-5; no clear D gene. Germline assignment: CDR1 DFQATT and CDR2 SNEGSKA (reference sequence). The CDR3 runs 12 residues. V shed 1 base and J shed 6 bases, with 7 bases lying between them. The DNA of the CDR3 is TGCAGTGCTAGAGTAGTCGGTCAGCCCCAGCATTTT. Translating it yields CSARVVGQPQHF.

The V call is TRBV12-3 or TRBV12-4, the J call TRBJ2-7; no clear D gene. V lost 6 bases and J lost 2, with 8 bases in between. This CDR3 region has 12 residues. In DNA form, the CDR3 reads TGTGCCAGCAGCTACGCAACCTACGAGCAGTACTTC. It yields the protein CASSYATYEQYF.

Concerning this clonotype itself: Sequence at one end of the junction differs from germline and may be a read error. CDR3 region: CVSSLQQGRGTQYF. In DNA, the CDR3 is TGTGTCAGCAGTTTACAACAGGGGAGGGGGACCCAGTACTTC. V usage is TRBV27 and J usage is TRBJ2-5, with D perhaps TRBD1 or TRBD2 (7 bases each). Germline V gene data show CDR1 as MNHEY and CDR2 as SMNVEV (reference sequence). This CDR3 region has 14 residues.